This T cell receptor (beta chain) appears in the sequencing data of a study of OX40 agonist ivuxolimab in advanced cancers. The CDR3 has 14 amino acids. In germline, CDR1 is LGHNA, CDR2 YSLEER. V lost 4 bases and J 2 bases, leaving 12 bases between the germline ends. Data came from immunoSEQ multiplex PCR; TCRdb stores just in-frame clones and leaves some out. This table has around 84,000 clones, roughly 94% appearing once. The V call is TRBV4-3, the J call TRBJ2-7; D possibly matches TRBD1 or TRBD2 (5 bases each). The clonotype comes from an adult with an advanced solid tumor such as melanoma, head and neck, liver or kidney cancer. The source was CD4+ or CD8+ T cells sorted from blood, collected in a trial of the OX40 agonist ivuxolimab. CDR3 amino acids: CASSLGTGTYEQYF. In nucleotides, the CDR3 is TGCGCCAGCAGCCTTGGGACGGGAACCTACGAGCAGTACTTC.